Each of the 23 T cell receptor beta chains below was sequenced from the same sample in a study of PD-1 blockade in classical Hodgkin lymphoma. Time point of the sample: cycle 4 day 1 (C4D1), after more than five weeks of nivolumab. The patients all showed relapse after autologous stem cell transplantation, while their brentuximab vedotin exposure varied. The authors purified CD4+ T cells from thawed PBMCs by magnetic negative selection. This table comes from immunoSEQ multiplex PCR, and its TCRdb copy is limited to in-frame clones, with some not included. Of about 18,000 clones listed, roughly four fifths are singletons. This material consisted of CD4+ T cells from blood, taken before the fourth cycle of nivolumab. All receptors come from a human donor with classical Hodgkin lymphoma.

The chain recombines TRBV28 with TRBJ1-5; TRBD1 might be the D (6 bases). In germline, CDR1 is MDHEN, CDR2 SYDVKM. V lost 6 bases and J lost 2, with 14 bases in between. This CDR3 comprises 15 residues. CDR3 sequence: CASRPEGGGNQPQHF. In DNA, the CDR3 is TGTGCCAGCAGACCTGAAGGGGGTGGCAATCAGCCCCAGCATTTT. The full variable domain, completed using reference TRBV28 and TRBJ1-5, is DVKVTQSSRYLVKRTGEKVFLECVQDMDHENMFWYRQDPGLGLRLIYFSYDVKMKEKGDIPEGYSVSREKKERFSLILESASTNQTSMYLCASRPEGGGNQPQHFGDGTRLSIL.

The chain recombines TRBV18 with TRBJ2-3; D remains unclear. This CDR3 is 14 amino acids long. Germline assignment: CDR1 KGHSH and CDR2 LQKENI. The V end was cut by 3 bases, the J end by 2 bases, with 9 bases between. This chain's CDR3 is CASSPRRLTDTQYF. DNA for the CDR3: TGTGCCAGCTCACCGCGCCGACTCACAGATACGCAGTATTTT.

The J gene is TRBJ2-5, the V gene TRBV7-2; either TRBD1 or TRBD2 may supply D (5 bases each). The germline V gene has CDR1 SGHTA and CDR2 FQGNSA. V was pared by 0 bases and J by 4 bases, with 9 bases between. The CDR3 consists of 14 residues. CDR3 amino acids: CASSLAGGGETQYF. DNA for the CDR3: TGTGCCAGCAGCTTAGCTGGGGGTGGAGAGACCCAGTACTTC.

The V call is TRBV4-1, the J call TRBJ2-7; D may correspond to TRBD1 or TRBD2 (6 bases each). The germline V gene has CDR1 MGHRA and CDR2 YSYEKL. The CDR3 is made up of 15 amino acids. Trimming cost V 1 base and J 3 bases, with 13 bases left between them. The CDR3 spells CASSQAPGADYEQYF. CDR3 in DNA: TGCGCCAGCAGCCAAGCCCCGGGGGCTGACTACGAGCAGTACTTC.

The chain has TRBV5-1 and TRBJ2-3, with 12 bases that match TRBD2. The CDR3 consists of 15 residues. The germline gives CDR1 SGHRS, CDR2 YFSETQ. V trimming: 1 base; J trimming: 4 bases; junction bases outside the gene matches: 1. DNA of the CDR3: TGCGCCAGCAGCTTGTCTAGCGGGGGGGCAGATACGCAGTATTTT. Translating it yields CASSLSSGGADTQYF. The variable domain in full, with the rest retrieved from reference TRBV5-1 and TRBJ2-3, is KAGVTQTPRYLIKTRGQQVTLSCSPISGHRSVSWYQQTPGQGLQFLFEYFSETQRNKGNFPGRFSGRQFSNSRSEMNVSTLELGDSALYLCASSLSSGGADTQYFGPGTRLTVL.

Here the CDR3 reads CASSSNKGGFGGELFF. The CDR3, as DNA: TGTGCCAGCAGCTCAAACAAGGGGGGCTTCGGCGGGGAGCTGTTTTTT. The rearrangement uses TRBV7-9 and TRBJ2-2; TRBD1 or TRBD2 may be the D gene (6 bases each). The V and J ends lost 4 bases and 7 bases respectively, with 19 bases between them. CDR3 size: 16 residues. The germline gives CDR1 SEHNR, CDR2 FQNEAQ (reference sequence).

The genes are TRBV28 and TRBJ1-5; tentative D call: TRBD1 (6 bases). The CDR3 is 13 amino acids. CDR1 and CDR2 (germline): MDHEN, SYDVKM. V was trimmed by 5 bases and J by 7 bases, leaving 12 bases between them. DNA of the CDR3: TGTGCCAGCAGTGCAGGGGATTCGCAGCCCCAGCATTTT. Translated: CASSAGDSQPQHF.

This sequence joins TRBV5-1 and TRBJ2-1, with TRBD1 matching 7 bases. V gave up 5 bases and J gave up 12 bases; unmatched junction bases: 8. Germline V gives CDR1 SGHRS, CDR2 YFSETQ. The CDR3 is 12 amino acids. In DNA, the CDR3 is TGCGCCAGCAGTTTACAGGGGACGGGGCAGTTCTTC. As protein: CASSLQGTGQFF.

This clone was detected only a few times. This chain joins TRBV5-1 and TRBJ2-2; 7 bases fit TRBD2. The J segment lost 2 bases and the V segment lost 0 bases, leaving 13 bases of the junction unmatched. The CDR3 is 19 residues long. In germline, CDR1 is SGHRS, CDR2 YFSETQ. CDR3 in amino acids: CASSLARASGARNTGELFF. CDR3 in DNA: TGCGCCAGCAGCTTGGCCAGGGCTAGCGGAGCCCGAAACACCGGGGAGCTGTTTTTT.

The chain recombines TRBV21-1 with TRBJ2-6; the table's D call TRBD2 went unverified against the DNA. TRBV21-1 represents a pseudogene. The CDR3 sequence is 21 residues long. CDR3 DNA: TGTGCCAGCAGCAAAGAGAGGGTTTATAGGATCCTTGCGCTCGGGGCCAACGTCCTGACTTTC. Residues: CASSKERVYRILALGANVLTF.

V and J are TRBV30 and TRBJ1-6; D not certain. This CDR3 has 13 amino acids. Germline CDR1 GTSNPN, CDR2 SVGIG (reference sequence). Trimming shortened V by 2 bases and J by 10 bases, and 12 bases separated the two germline ends. For the CDR3, the DNA is TGTGCCTGGAGTCATGGTGGTCACTCACCCCTCCACTTT. It translates to CAWSHGGHSPLHF.

This chain links TRBV30 with TRBJ2-5; 8 positions match TRBD2. The CDR3 totals 18 residues. After removal of 2 bases from V and 3 bases from J, the junction contained 17 bases not matched to a gene. In germline, CDR1 is GTSNPN, CDR2 SVGIG (reference sequence). The CDR3 loop is CAWSLRRWQTSAKETQYF. DNA for the CDR3: TGTGCCTGGAGTTTGAGGAGGTGGCAGACTAGCGCTAAAGAGACCCAGTACTTC.

Only one count was recorded for this clone. The gene calls are TRBV19 and TRBJ2-2, with a tentative D call TRBD2 (6 bases). V lost 1 base to trimming and J lost 7 bases, with 10 bases between them. This CDR3 region has 14 residues. The germline CDR1 and CDR2 sequences are LNHDA and SQIVND (reference sequence). The CDR3 spells CASSIASAIGELFF. For the CDR3, the DNA is TGTGCCAGTAGTATAGCTAGCGCCATCGGGGAGCTGTTTTTT.

V and J are TRBV9 and TRBJ2-2; 12 positions agree with TRBD2. The CDR3 is 16 residues long. Germline CDR1 and CDR2: SGDLS and YYNGEE. Unmatched junction bases numbered 4, after V lost 0 bases and J lost 7 bases. The CDR3 loop reads CASSVGTSGDGGELFF. Written as DNA, the CDR3 is TGTGCCAGCAGCGTAGGGACTAGCGGGGATGGCGGGGAGCTGTTTTTT.

The rearrangement joins TRBV14 to TRBJ2-5; 10 nucleotides match TRBD1. The V gene's germline CDR1 is SGHDN and CDR2 FVKESK. Trimming removed 3 bases from V and 4 bases from J; junction bases left unmatched: 5. The CDR3 sequence is 15 residues long. CDR3: CASSHPGQGLETQYF. CDR3 sequence (DNA): TGTGCCAGCAGCCATCCGGGACAGGGGCTAGAGACCCAGTACTTC. Combining the CDR3 with reference TRBV14 and TRBJ2-5 gives the whole variable domain EAGVTQFPSHSVIEKGQTVTLRCDPISGHDNLYWYRRVMGKEIKFLLHFVKESKQDESGMPNNRFLAERTGGTYSTLKVQPAELEDSGVYFCASSHPGQGLETQYFGPGTRLLVL.

This chain connects TRBV11-3 to TRBJ2-3; tentatively, D is TRBD2 (5 bases). V was clipped by 0 bases and J by 4 bases, with 11 bases between them. Germline loops: CDR1 SGHNT, CDR2 YENEEA. The CDR3 totals 15 residues. The CDR3 coding sequence is TGTGCCAGCAGCTTAGATGGATCGGGGTCAGATACGCAGTATTTT. It encodes CASSLDGSGSDTQYF.

This clone was seen a handful of times. The rearrangement uses TRBV19 and TRBJ1-2; D remains unclear. The V gene's germline CDR1 is LNHDA and CDR2 SQIVND (reference sequence). CDR3 size: 15 residues. The V and J ends lost 8 bases and 3 bases respectively, with 19 bases between them. The CDR3 region is CASRTATFPDYGYTF. The CDR3 DNA sequence: TGTGCCAGTCGCACGGCGACCTTCCCCGACTATGGCTACACCTTC. The full variable domain, completed using reference TRBV19 and TRBJ1-2, is DGGITQSPKYLFRKEGQNVTLSCEQNLNHDAMYWYRQDPGQGLRLIYYSQIVNDFQKGDIAEGYSVSREKKESFPLTVTSAQKNPTAFYLCASRTATFPDYGYTFGSGTRLTVV.

This clone was seen more than once but under ten times. The rearrangement links TRBV6-5 to TRBJ2-7; 7 nucleotides align to TRBD1. V gave up 8 bases and J gave up 10 bases; unmatched junction bases: 8. CDR1 and CDR2 (germline): MNHEY, SVGAGI. The CDR3 covers 11 residues. Here the CDR3 reads CASSTGVYQYF. CDR3 DNA: TGTGCCAGCTCCACAGGGGTGTATCAGTACTTC.

V is TRBV19 and J is TRBJ1-1; weak D call: TRBD1 (5 bases). The V end was cut by 3 bases, the J end by 1 base, with 12 bases between. The germline V gene encodes CDR1 LNHDA and CDR2 SQIVND (reference sequence). The CDR3 is 15 amino acids. The DNA of the CDR3 is TGTGCCAGTAGTATCCAGGGACCGCGGAACACTGAAGCTTTCTTT. This gives the protein CASSIQGPRNTEAFF.

V usage is TRBV10-2 and J usage is TRBJ2-1; tentatively, D is TRBD2 (5 bases). CDR1 and CDR2 (germline): WSHSY, SAAADI. The germline V and J ends were trimmed by 3 bases and 14 bases, with 20 bases remaining between them. The CDR3 loop spans 14 amino acids. CDR3 in amino acids: CASSEGSLLGEKFF. The DNA for the CDR3 is TGCGCCAGCAGTGAAGGCTCACTACTAGGAGAAAAGTTCTTC.

The chain links TRBV27 to TRBJ2-5; D is perhaps TRBD2 (6 bases). The germline gives CDR1 MNHEY, CDR2 SMNVEV (reference sequence). The ends were cut back, 5 bases at V and 5 bases at J, with 12 bases in the middle. There are 13 residues in the CDR3. The CDR3 DNA is TGTGCCAGCAGTCAGACTAGGTTTGAGACCCAGTACTTC. It specifies CASSQTRFETQYF.

The V and J genes are TRBV4-1 and TRBJ2-6; no reliable D call. This CDR3 spans 17 amino acids. Trimming cost V 0 bases and J 2 bases, with 11 bases left between them. Germline CDR1 MGHRA, CDR2 YSYEKL. The CDR3 is CASSQDFQVTGANVLTF. The CDR3 region has the DNA TGCGCCAGCAGCCAAGACTTTCAGGTAACTGGGGCCAACGTCCTGACTTTC.

The gene calls are TRBV18 and TRBJ2-3; the D is unclear. V was shortened by 1 base and J by 4 bases, with 6 bases between the two germline ends. The CDR3 is made up of 13 amino acids. Germline V gene data show CDR1 as KGHSH and CDR2 as LQKENI. CDR3 amino acids: CASSPRVADTQYF. CDR3 DNA: TGTGCCAGCTCACCACGAGTGGCAGATACGCAGTATTTT. Based on the CDR3 plus reference TRBV18 and TRBJ2-3, the full variable domain is NAGVMQNPRHLVRRRGQEARLRCSPMKGHSHVYWYRQLPEEGLKFMVYLQKENIIDESGMPKERFSAEFPKEGPSILRIQQVVRGDSAAYFCASSPRVADTQYFGPGTRLTVL.